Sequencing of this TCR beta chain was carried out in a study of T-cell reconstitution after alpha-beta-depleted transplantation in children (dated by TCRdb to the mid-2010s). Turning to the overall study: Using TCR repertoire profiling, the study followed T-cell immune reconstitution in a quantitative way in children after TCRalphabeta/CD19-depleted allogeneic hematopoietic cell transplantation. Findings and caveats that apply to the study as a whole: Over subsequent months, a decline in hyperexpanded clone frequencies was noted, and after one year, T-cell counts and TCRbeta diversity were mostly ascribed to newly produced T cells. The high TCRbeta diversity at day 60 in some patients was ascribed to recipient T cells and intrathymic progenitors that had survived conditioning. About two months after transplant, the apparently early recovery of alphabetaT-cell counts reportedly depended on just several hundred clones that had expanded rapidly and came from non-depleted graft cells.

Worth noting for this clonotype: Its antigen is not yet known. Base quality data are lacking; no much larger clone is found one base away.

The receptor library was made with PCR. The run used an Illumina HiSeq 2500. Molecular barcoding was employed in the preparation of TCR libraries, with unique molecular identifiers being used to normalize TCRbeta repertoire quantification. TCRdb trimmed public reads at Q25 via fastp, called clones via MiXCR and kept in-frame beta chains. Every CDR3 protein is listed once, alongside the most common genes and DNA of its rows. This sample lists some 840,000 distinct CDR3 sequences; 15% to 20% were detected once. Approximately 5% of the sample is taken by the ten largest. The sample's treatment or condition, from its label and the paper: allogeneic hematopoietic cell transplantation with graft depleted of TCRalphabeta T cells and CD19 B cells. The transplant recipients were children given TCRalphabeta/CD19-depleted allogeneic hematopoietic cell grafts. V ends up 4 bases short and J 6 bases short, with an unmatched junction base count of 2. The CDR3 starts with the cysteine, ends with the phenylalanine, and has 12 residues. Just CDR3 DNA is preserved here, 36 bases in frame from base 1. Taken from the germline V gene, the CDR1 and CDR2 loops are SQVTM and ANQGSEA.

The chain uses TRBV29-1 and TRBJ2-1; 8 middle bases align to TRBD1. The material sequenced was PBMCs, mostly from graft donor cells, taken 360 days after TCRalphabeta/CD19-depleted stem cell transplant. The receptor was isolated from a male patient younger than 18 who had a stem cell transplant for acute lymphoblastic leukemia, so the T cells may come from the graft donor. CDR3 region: CSVAGQGNEQFF. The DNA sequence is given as TGCAGCGTTGCAGGACAGGGCAATGAGCAGTTCTTC.